A single sample is the source of the 31 T cell receptor beta chains below, sequenced in a study of T-cell memory formation after mild COVID-19. One entry per CDR3 protein, called by TCRdb with MiXCR from the 5' RACE reads. This table holds around 450,000 distinct CDR3 sequences, approximately 24% found once. Sequenced input: PBMCs or a T cell subset sorted from them (not recorded which). These receptors were obtained from an adult woman who had mild COVID-19 (a few samples of this study predate the infection). Cell type and time point are not known.

The chain carries TRBV6-6 and TRBJ1-5, with D tentatively TRBD1 (5 bases). With 7 bases removed from V and 4 bases from J, the gap between germline ends came to 17 bases. The CDR3 sequence is 15 residues long. In germline, CDR1 is MNHNY, CDR2 SVGAGI (reference sequence). The CDR3 DNA follows: TGTGCCAGCACCGGGAGGGACGGGATTAATCAGCCCCAGCATTTT. Amino acid sequence: CASTGRDGINQPQHF.

The genes are TRBV20-1 and TRBJ2-7; unclear D gene. Germline CDR1 reads DFQATT; CDR2 reads SNEGSKA (reference sequence). The CDR3 is made up of 14 amino acids. Trimming cost V 4 bases and J 2 bases, with 15 bases left between them. The CDR3 protein is CSAIMGLGTYEQYF. DNA of the CDR3: TGCAGTGCTATTATGGGTCTGGGAACCTACGAGCAGTACTTC.

This clonotype was seen only a few times. This chain links TRBV9 with TRBJ1-5; D may be TRBD1 (5 bases). The germline CDR1 and CDR2 sequences are SGDLS and YYNGEE. The CDR3 has 14 amino acids. V was shortened by 0 bases and J by 7 bases, with 11 bases between the two germline ends. As DNA, the CDR3 is TGTGCCAGCAGCGTAGATAGGAGGGACCAGCCCCAGCATTTT. Translating it yields CASSVDRRDQPQHF.

This clonotype was counted between two and nine times. The V gene is TRBV5-1, the J gene TRBJ1-6; a possible D gene is TRBD1 (6 bases). From germline, CDR1 is SGHRS and CDR2 YFSETQ. Between the trimmed V and J ends, which lost 4 bases and 6 bases, there was a span of 14 bases. The CDR3 totals 15 residues. CDR3 loop: CASSPDGQPNSPLHF. Here the CDR3 DNA reads TGCGCCAGCAGCCCCGACGGACAGCCTAATTCACCCCTCCACTTT.

J is TRBJ2-5 and V is TRBV7-9, with TRBD2 matching 15 bases. This CDR3 region has 17 residues. With 5 bases clipped from V and 5 bases from J, the junction kept 9 bases outside the gene matches. Germline V gives CDR1 SEHNR, CDR2 FQNEAQ (reference sequence). CDR3 sequence: CASSPGLAGGPAETQYF. For the CDR3, the DNA is TGTGCCAGCAGCCCAGGACTAGCGGGGGGGCCAGCGGAGACCCAGTACTTC.

This chain joins TRBV14 and TRBJ2-2; 12 bases align to TRBD2. This CDR3 contains 16 residues. J lost 6 bases, V lost 4 bases, and 6 bases had no gene match. Germline V CDR1 and CDR2: SGHDN, FVKESK. The CDR3 DNA is TGTGCCAGCAGCCGGACTAGCGGGATAACCCCCGGGGAGCTGTTTTTT. It translates to CASSRTSGITPGELFF. Full variable domain (missing parts from reference TRBV14 and TRBJ2-2): EAGVTQFPSHSVIEKGQTVTLRCDPISGHDNLYWYRRVMGKEIKFLLHFVKESKQDESGMPNNRFLAERTGGTYSTLKVQPAELEDSGVYFCASSRTSGITPGELFFGEGSRLTVL.

The sample holds a few counts of this clonotype. The chain combines TRBV5-1 with TRBJ2-1; 7 nucleotides agree with TRBD2. CDR3 length: 15 amino acids. CDR1 SGHRS and CDR2 YFSETQ come from the germline V gene. Trimming removed 0 bases from V and 4 bases from J; junction bases left unmatched: 4. In DNA, the CDR3 is TGCGCCAGCAGCTTGGGCGGGAGCCGTTACAATGAGCAGTTCTTC. This sequence encodes CASSLGGSRYNEQFF.

This chain links TRBV30 with TRBJ2-1; D is possibly TRBD1 (5 bases). Trimming removed 2 bases from V and 0 bases from J, with 11 bases in between. Germline loops: CDR1 GTSNPN, CDR2 SVGIG (reference sequence). The CDR3 is made up of 15 amino acids. The CDR3 loop is CAWSSAGLSYNEQFF. Here the CDR3 DNA reads TGTGCCTGGAGTTCGGCAGGGCTCTCCTACAATGAGCAGTTCTTC.

The chain employs TRBV4-1 and TRBJ1-5; D may be TRBD1 (6 bases). CDR1 MGHRA and CDR2 YSYEKL come from the germline V gene. The CDR3 extends over 14 amino acids. V was trimmed by 0 bases and J by 7 bases, leaving 10 bases between them. CDR3 sequence: CASSQDRGGQPQHF. The CDR3 region has the DNA TGCGCCAGCAGCCAAGACAGGGGAGGCCAGCCCCAGCATTTT.

This chain connects TRBV7-3 to TRBJ1-2; D ambiguous. Trimming cost V 5 bases and J 2 bases, with 9 bases left between them. CDR1 and CDR2 (germline): SGHTA, FQGTGA. The CDR3 runs 13 residues. The CDR3 is CASSPYANYGYTF. The DNA for the CDR3 is TGTGCCAGCAGCCCGTATGCCAACTATGGCTACACCTTC.

The chain carries TRBV7-6 and TRBJ2-1; a weak D match, TRBD1 (6 bases). The CDR3 extends over 16 amino acids. With 0 bases removed from V and 6 bases from J, the gap between germline ends came to 15 bases. The germline CDR1 and CDR2 sequences are SGHVS and FNYEAQ. The CDR3 sequence: CASSLAHREIPNEQFF. The DNA of the CDR3 is TGTGCCAGCAGCTTAGCGCACAGGGAAATTCCCAATGAGCAGTTCTTC.

This clonotype was detected only a few times. This sequence joins TRBV12-3 or TRBV12-4 and TRBJ2-7; TRBD2 aligns across 7 bases. The length of the CDR3 is 15 residues. V was pared by 6 bases and J by 3 bases, with 11 bases of the junction left unmatched. The CDR3 region has the DNA TGTGCCAGCAGCTCCCCCCCGGCGGGGGACTACGAGCAGTACTTC. Amino acid sequence: CASSSPPAGDYEQYF.

A few counts support this clonotype. J is TRBJ1-4 and V is TRBV7-9, with 7 nucleotides matching TRBD1. Germline-derived CDR1 and CDR2 are SEHNR and FQNEAQ (reference sequence). The length of the CDR3 is 14 residues. V was clipped by 6 bases and J by 8 bases; unmatched bases: 9. The CDR3 protein is CASSRQGTDEKLFF. The DNA for the CDR3 is TGTGCCAGCAGTCGACAGGGAACGGACGAAAAACTGTTTTTT.

This clonotype was seen a handful of times. The V and J genes are TRBV24-1 and TRBJ2-2, with 10 bases identical to TRBD1. Germline CDR1 reads KGHDR; CDR2 reads SFDVKD. Trimming at V came to 3 bases and at J to 7 bases, leaving 10 bases not matched to a gene. The CDR3 loop spans 17 amino acids. This CDR3 is CATSDTGTGVKGGELFF. CDR3 DNA: TGTGCCACCAGTGATACCGGGACAGGGGTGAAAGGCGGGGAGCTGTTTTTT.

This clonotype was observed at least ten times. This sequence joins TRBV5-1 and TRBJ2-2; tentatively, D is TRBD1 or TRBD2 (5 bases each). The CDR3 contains 15 residues. CDR1 is SGHRS, CDR2 YFSETQ, per germline. V lost 1 base to trimming and J lost 8 bases, with 15 bases between them. CDR3 bases: TGCGCCAGCAGCTTGTGGGACCCTACCGAAGGGGAGCTGTTTTTT. This translates into CASSLWDPTEGELFF.

The chain recombines TRBV21-1 with TRBJ1-2; the table gives TRBD1 as D, unverified against the DNA. TRBV21-1 is a documented pseudogene. The CDR3 is 14 amino acids. The DNA of the CDR3 is TGTGCCAGCAGCACCCAGGGGAAGAACTATGGCTACACCTTC. It is translated as CASSTQGKNYGYTF.

This rearrangement joins TRBV10-3 to TRBJ1-2, with D unresolved. CDR1 ENHRY and CDR2 SYGVKD come from the germline V gene. V lost 1 base and J lost 3, with 3 bases in between. The CDR3 spans 12 residues. The DNA for the CDR3 is TGTGCCATCAGTGAGTTTGACTATGGCTACACCTTC. Translation gives CAISEFDYGYTF.

This chain connects TRBV9 to TRBJ2-3; no clear D. V gave up 7 bases and J gave up 3 bases, with 15 bases separating them. The CDR3 consists of 14 residues. Looked up from germline, CDR1 is SGDLS and CDR2 is YYNGEE. CDR3 in amino acids: CASGSQDGTDTQYF. The CDR3 DNA follows: TGTGCCAGCGGATCCCAAGACGGGACAGATACGCAGTATTTT. The variable domain in full, with the rest retrieved from reference TRBV9 and TRBJ2-3, is DSGVTQTPKHLITATGQRVTLRCSPRSGDLSVYWYQQSLDQGLQFLIQYYNGEERAKGNILERFSAQQFPDLHSELNLSSLELGDSALYFCASGSQDGTDTQYFGPGTRLTVL.

This clonotype was counted between two and nine times. The chain recombines TRBV14 with TRBJ2-7, with 10 nucleotides matching TRBD2. The CDR3 has 20 residues. From germline, CDR1 is SGHDN and CDR2 FVKESK. V was clipped by 0 bases and J by 2 bases; unmatched bases: 16. The CDR3, as DNA: TGTGCCAGCAGCCAAGAAGGTGTCGGACTAGCGGTTCTTAGAGCCTACGAGCAGTACTTC. Protein product: CASSQEGVGLAVLRAYEQYF. Full variable domain (remainder filled in from reference TRBV14 and TRBJ2-7): EAGVTQFPSHSVIEKGQTVTLRCDPISGHDNLYWYRRVMGKEIKFLLHFVKESKQDESGMPNNRFLAERTGGTYSTLKVQPAELEDSGVYFCASSQEGVGLAVLRAYEQYFGPGTRLTVT.

On this clonotype itself: One end of the junction is discordant with germline, which a read error may explain. In DNA form, the CDR3 reads TGTGCCAGCAGCTCACACCCGGGACTAACCTCCCACGAGCAGTACTTC. Protein sequence: CASSSHPGLTSHEQYF. The V and J genes are TRBV9 and TRBJ2-7; TRBD2 matches 7 bases. This CDR3 is 16 amino acids long. Germline V lookup: CDR1 SGDLS, CDR2 YYNGEE.

The V call is TRBV5-1, the J call TRBJ2-7; tentative D call: TRBD2 (6 bases). The CDR3 is 14 amino acids. Germline V lookup: CDR1 SGHRS, CDR2 YFSETQ. The germline V and J ends were trimmed by 4 bases and 2 bases, with 13 bases remaining between them. CDR3 sequence: CASSPTGDAYEQYF. The CDR3 region has the DNA TGCGCCAGCAGCCCTACGGGGGACGCCTACGAGCAGTACTTC.

The genes are TRBV5-6 and TRBJ2-3; TRBD2 agrees at 11 bases. The trim removed 4 bases at V and 5 bases at J, leaving 6 bases unmatched. CDR1 and CDR2 from the germline V gene are SGHDT and YYEEEE. The CDR3 is 15 amino acids. CDR3 sequence: CASSLTSGGKDTQYF. DNA of the CDR3: TGTGCCAGCAGCCTAACTAGCGGGGGAAAAGATACGCAGTATTTT.

J is TRBJ1-1 and V is TRBV9; no definite D call. Trimming shortened V by 0 bases and J by 1 base, and 4 bases separated the two germline ends. The CDR3 has 13 amino acids. CDR1 and CDR2 from the germline V gene are SGDLS and YYNGEE. CDR3 bases: TGTGCCAGCAGCGTAGAACCGAACACTGAAGCTTTCTTT. Its protein product is CASSVEPNTEAFF.

This clonotype was counted a few times. This chain joins TRBV18 and TRBJ1-2; D call uncertain. Looked up from germline, CDR1 is KGHSH and CDR2 is LQKENI. V gave up 1 base and J gave up 1 base, with 7 bases separating them. CDR3 length: 14 residues. Here the CDR3 reads CASSPRGDNYGYTF. DNA of the CDR3: TGTGCCAGCTCACCACGCGGGGATAACTATGGCTACACCTTC.

This clonotype has more than one count but fewer than ten. The chain is built from TRBV21-1 and TRBJ2-1. TRBV21-1 is labeled a pseudogene. This CDR3 is 14 amino acids long. CDR3 nucleotides: TGTGCCAGCAGCCATCGGGACTACCTCAATGAGCAGTTCTTC. Protein product: CASSHRDYLNEQFF.

This clonotype was seen a few times. The CDR3 here is CASSDSGTSHISEQFF. CDR3 in DNA: TGTGCCAGCAGTGACTCTGGGACTAGTCATATAAGTGAGCAGTTCTTC. The chain employs TRBV6-4 and TRBJ2-1; TRBD2 aligns across 8 bases. This CDR3 has 16 amino acids. CDR1 is MRHNA and CDR2 is SNTAGT in the germline V gene. The J segment lost 9 bases and the V segment lost 0 bases, leaving 10 bases of the junction unmatched.

This clonotype showed up just a few times. V usage is TRBV6-5 and J usage is TRBJ1-1; no definite D call. There are 13 residues in the CDR3. Trimming removed 7 bases at V and 1 base at J, with 10 bases between. Germline V CDR1 and CDR2: MNHEY, SVGAGI. CDR3 bases: TGTGCCAGCAAGCGGTACAGGAACACTGAAGCTTTCTTT. As protein: CASKRYRNTEAFF.

This clonotype came up a few times. The rearrangement uses TRBV20-1 and TRBJ2-5; tentatively, D is TRBD1 or TRBD2 (6 bases each). V was clipped by 1 base and J by 7 bases, with 16 bases between them. The CDR3 totals 14 residues. Germline V gives CDR1 DFQATT, CDR2 SNEGSKA (reference sequence). Written as DNA, the CDR3 is TGCAGTGCTAGAGTCGGGGGCCAACTGGGGACCCAGTACTTC. Amino acids: CSARVGGQLGTQYF.

Only a few counts were recorded for this clonotype. The V call is TRBV7-2, the J call TRBJ2-7; TRBD2 matches 11 bases. V lost 1 base, J lost 6 bases, and 5 bases stayed unmatched. Per germline, CDR1 SGHTA and CDR2 FQGNSA. The CDR3 covers 15 residues. The CDR3 sequence is CASSLELAGAFEQYF. CDR3 bases: TGTGCCAGCAGCTTAGAACTAGCGGGAGCTTTCGAGCAGTACTTC.

This clonotype was found many times. The rearrangement uses TRBV20-1 and TRBJ1-2, with a tentative D call TRBD1 (5 bases). V lost 8 bases, J lost 6 bases, and 22 bases lay in between. Germline assignment: CDR1 DFQATT and CDR2 SNEGSKA (reference sequence). The CDR3 contains 14 residues. In DNA, the CDR3 is TGCAGTCCGACCCTGGGGCAGGGAGTCAATGGCTACACCTTC. This codes for CSPTLGQGVNGYTF.

CDR3 protein: CASRSGTYNEQFF. DNA of the CDR3: TGTGCCAGCAGGTCCGGGACGTACAATGAGCAGTTCTTC. V and J are TRBV12-3 or TRBV12-4 and TRBJ2-1; tentatively, D is TRBD1 or TRBD2 (5 bases each). The CDR3 consists of 13 residues. The V end lost 6 bases, the J end lost 4 bases, and 10 bases lay between the germline ends.